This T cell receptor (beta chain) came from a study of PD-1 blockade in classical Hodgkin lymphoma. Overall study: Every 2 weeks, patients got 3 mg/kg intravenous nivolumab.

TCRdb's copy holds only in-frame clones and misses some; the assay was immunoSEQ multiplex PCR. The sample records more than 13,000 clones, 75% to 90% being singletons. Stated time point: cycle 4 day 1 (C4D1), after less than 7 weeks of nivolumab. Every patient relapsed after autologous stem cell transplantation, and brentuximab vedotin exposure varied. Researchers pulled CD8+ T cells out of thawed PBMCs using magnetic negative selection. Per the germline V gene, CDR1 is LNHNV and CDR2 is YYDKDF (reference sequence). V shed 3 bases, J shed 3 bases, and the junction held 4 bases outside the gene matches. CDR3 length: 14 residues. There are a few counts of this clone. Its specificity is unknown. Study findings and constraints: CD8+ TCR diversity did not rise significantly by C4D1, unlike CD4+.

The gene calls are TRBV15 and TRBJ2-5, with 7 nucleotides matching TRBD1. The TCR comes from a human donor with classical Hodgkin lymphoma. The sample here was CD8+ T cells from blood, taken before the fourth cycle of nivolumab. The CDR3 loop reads CATSRDGTEETQYF. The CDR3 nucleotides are TGTGCCACCAGCAGGGACGGGACAGAAGAGACCCAGTACTTC.